This is a list of T cell receptor beta chains from one sample in a study of blood T cell repertoires in COVID-19. Here immunoSEQ multiplex PCR was the method, and the copy in TCRdb shows in-frame clones only, minus some. The sample includes 20,000 to 30,000 clones, around nine tenths seen only once; the top ten take 4.5% to 6.5%. Sequenced sample: peripheral blood. The receptors stem from a man between 45 and 60 years old with active COVID-19. CDR3s include the opening cysteine and the closing phenylalanine or tryptophan. D genes are given only for firm matches. Only some rows state a clone size, as once, few, many or a class for expanded clones.

v_gene,d_gene,abundance,j_gene,CDR3nt,CDR3aa
TRBV7-3,TRBD2,NA,TRBJ2-3,TGTGCCAGCAGCGGGTATAGCGGGAAGGCAGATACGCAGTATTTT,CASSGYSGKADTQYF
TRBV28,TRBD2,NA,TRBJ2-3,TGTGCCAGCACCCTTTTATTGTCGCTGCGGCGGGAGGAAAGAGATACGCAGTATTTT,CASTLLLSLRREERDTQYF
TRBV28,TRBD1,once,TRBJ2-3,TGTGCCAGCAGTTCTGGGGACAGGGTGGGCACAGATACGCAGTATTTT,CASSSGDRVGTDTQYF
TRBV5-6,NA,NA,TRBJ1-1,TGTGCCAGCAGCGGCAATAGAGGGACAGAAGCTTTCTTT,CASSGNRGTEAFF
TRBV6-6,TRBD1,NA,TRBJ2-2,TGTGCCAGCAGTTTAACAGGGGGCAGTCTTGCCGGGGAGCTGTTTTTT,CASSLTGGSLAGELFF
TRBV7-9,NA,few,TRBJ1-4,TGTGCCAGCAGCCAAACCGAGTCAGGTATTAATGAAAAACTGTTTTTT,CASSQTESGINEKLFF
TRBV19,TRBD1,NA,TRBJ1-1,TGTGCCAGTAGTATTGGGCAGGGGGCCGGTGAAGCTTTCTTT,CASSIGQGAGEAFF
TRBV27,NA,NA,TRBJ1-2,TGTGCCAGCAGTTTAAGGAGCCGAAACTATGGCTACACCTTC,CASSLRSRNYGYTF
TRBV6-2/TRBV6-3,NA,NA,TRBJ2-7,TGTGCCAGCAGTCCCACCCTGGCCGGGGTTGAGCAGTACTTC,CASSPTLAGVEQYF
TRBV6-5,TRBD1,NA,TRBJ2-7,TGTGCCAGCAGATGGGACAGGGCATCCTACGAGCAGTACTTC,CASRWDRASYEQYF
TRBV27,TRBD1,NA,TRBJ2-5,TGTGCCAGCAGTCACAGGGGCCAAGAGACCCAGTACTTC,CASSHRGQETQYF
TRBV3-1/TRBV3-2,TRBD2,NA,TRBJ2-5,TGTGCCAGCAGCCTAAAGACTAGCGTGGAGACCCAGTACTTC,CASSLKTSVETQYF
TRBV4-3,TRBD1,NA,TRBJ1-4,TGCGCCAGCAGCCAGACCCGGGACAGGGGTAATGAAAAACTGTTTTTT,CASSQTRDRGNEKLFF
TRBV12-3/TRBV12-4,NA,NA,TRBJ1-5,TGTGCCAGCTCTCGTGGAGAGCAGCCCCAGCATTTT,CASSRGEQPQHF